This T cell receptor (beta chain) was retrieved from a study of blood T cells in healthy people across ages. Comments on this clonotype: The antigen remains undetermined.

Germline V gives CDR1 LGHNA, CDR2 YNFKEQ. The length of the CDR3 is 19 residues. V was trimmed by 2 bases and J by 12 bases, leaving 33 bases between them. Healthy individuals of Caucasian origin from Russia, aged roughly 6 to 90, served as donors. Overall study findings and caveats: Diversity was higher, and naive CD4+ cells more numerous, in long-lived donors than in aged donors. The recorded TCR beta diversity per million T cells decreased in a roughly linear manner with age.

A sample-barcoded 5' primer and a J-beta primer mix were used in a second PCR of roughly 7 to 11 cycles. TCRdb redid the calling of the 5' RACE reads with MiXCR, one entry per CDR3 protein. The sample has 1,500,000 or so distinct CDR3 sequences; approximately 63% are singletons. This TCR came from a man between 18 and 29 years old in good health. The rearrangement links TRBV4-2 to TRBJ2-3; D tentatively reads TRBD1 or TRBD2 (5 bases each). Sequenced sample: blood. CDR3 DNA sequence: TGTGCCAGCAGCCAATTAAAGGGTATAATCGGGGCCAGGGCCCGGTTCCAGTATTTT. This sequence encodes CASSQLKGIIGARARFQYF.